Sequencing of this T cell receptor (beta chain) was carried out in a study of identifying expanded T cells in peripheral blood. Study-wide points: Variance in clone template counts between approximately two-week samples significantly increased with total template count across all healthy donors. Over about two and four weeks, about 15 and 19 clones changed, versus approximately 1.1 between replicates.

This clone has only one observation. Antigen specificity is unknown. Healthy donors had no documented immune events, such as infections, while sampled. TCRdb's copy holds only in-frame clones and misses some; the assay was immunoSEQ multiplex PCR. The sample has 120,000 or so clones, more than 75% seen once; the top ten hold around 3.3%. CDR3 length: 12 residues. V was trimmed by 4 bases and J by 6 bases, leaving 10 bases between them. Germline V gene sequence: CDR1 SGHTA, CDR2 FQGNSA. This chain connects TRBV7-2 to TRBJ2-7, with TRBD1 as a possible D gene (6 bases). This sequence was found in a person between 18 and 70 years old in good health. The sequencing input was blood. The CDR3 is CASSWPTGEQYF. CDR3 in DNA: TGTGCCAGCAGCTGGCCGACAGGCGAGCAGTACTTC.